One sample yielded the 13 T cell receptor beta chains listed below, sequenced in a study of cytomegalovirus exposure and HLA in healthy donors. PCR involved 60 Vbeta and 13 Jbeta primers. TCRdb's table, derived via immunoSEQ multiplex PCR, lists solely in-frame clones and lacks some. The sample has a few hundred thousand clones; about 77% are singletons. Sequencing was performed on PBMCs. The receptor set was obtained from a woman in her twenties or thirties in good health and CMV-seronegative.

The J gene is TRBJ1-1, the V gene TRBV6-5; D uncertain. Germline CDR1 reads MNHEY; CDR2 reads SVGAGI. The CDR3 has 12 amino acids. The V and J ends lost 10 bases and 7 bases respectively, with 16 bases between them. CDR3 DNA sequence: TGTGCCACTCTTATACACTATCTTGAAGCTTTCTTT. Translated: CATLIHYLEAFF.

The chain links TRBV18 to TRBJ1-2, with 8 bases aligning to TRBD1. With 0 bases clipped from V and 4 bases from J, the junction kept 7 bases outside the gene matches. This CDR3 is 16 amino acids long. In germline, CDR1 is KGHSH, CDR2 LQKENI. CDR3 coding DNA: TGTGCCAGCTCACCACCGGGACAGGCGTTGGGCTATGGCTACACCTTC. It yields the protein CASSPPGQALGYGYTF.

The chain carries TRBV7-8 and TRBJ2-5; TRBD2 aligns across 12 bases. Germline V gene sequence: CDR1 SGHVS, CDR2 FQNEAQ. Trimming cost V 4 bases and J 0 bases; bases outside gene matches: 3. This CDR3 has 16 amino acids. The CDR3 DNA reads as TGTGCCAGCAGCTCCGGGACTAGCGGGTACCAAGAGACCCAGTACTTC. Translated, it gives CASSSGTSGYQETQYF.

This clone was detected once. This rearrangement joins TRBV2 to TRBJ1-3, with D uncertain. The CDR3 runs to 14 residues. Deletions cut 5 bases from V and 0 bases from J, with 8 bases between. Germline V gives CDR1 SNHLY, CDR2 FYNNEI. CDR3 sequence reads: CASSPVSSGNTIYF. Here the CDR3 DNA reads TGTGCCAGCAGTCCCGTGTCCTCTGGAAACACCATATATTTT.

This clone was recorded only once. The rearrangement links TRBV19 to TRBJ1-2; TRBD1 aligns across 12 bases. CDR3 length: 16 residues. Germline V gives CDR1 LNHDA, CDR2 SQIVND (reference sequence). With 2 bases clipped from V and 7 bases from J, the junction kept 8 bases outside the gene matches. As DNA, the CDR3 is TGTGCCAGTAGTATAACAACTCCGGGACAGGGGGCTGGCTACACCTTC. It specifies CASSITTPGQGAGYTF.

A remark on this clone: Germline and junction disagree at one end, which may indicate a read error. This rearrangement joins TRBV30 to TRBJ1-3, with D perhaps TRBD1 (6 bases). Per the germline V gene, CDR1 is GTSNPN and CDR2 is SVGIG (reference sequence). The CDR3 extends over 13 amino acids. The CDR3 sequence: CAWKQGSGNTVYF. The DNA of the CDR3 is TGTGCCTGGAAACAGGGTTCCGGAAACACCGTATATTTT.

The chain joins TRBV6-1 to TRBJ1-4; 9 nucleotides line up with TRBD1. J lost 7 bases, V lost 0 bases, and 9 bases had no gene match. Germline CDR1 is MNHNS and CDR2 is SASEGT. CDR3 length: 17 amino acids. CDR3 sequence (DNA): TGTGCCAGCAGTGAAGCGCTTGGAGGACAGGGGTTTGAAAAACTGTTTTTT. Encoded protein: CASSEALGGQGFEKLFF.

The CDR3 DNA reads TGTGCCAGCAGCCCCTTAACTAGGCTCAACTGGAATGAGCAGTTCTTC. It translates to CASSPLTRLNWNEQFF. This chain uses TRBV11-3 with TRBJ2-1, with a tentative D call TRBD2 (5 bases). V shed 5 bases and J shed 7 bases, with 21 bases lying between them. There are 16 residues in the CDR3. CDR1 and CDR2 from the germline V gene are SGHNT and YENEEA.

This chain links TRBV29-1 with TRBJ2-2; no firm D call. Trimming took off 7 bases at V and 1 base at J, with 16 bases between the two ends. This CDR3 spans 15 amino acids. In germline, CDR1 is SQVTM, CDR2 ANQGSEA. CDR3 nucleotides: TGCAGCGCCAAGGTCCCTCCAGGGAACACCGGGGAGCTGTTTTTT. Protein product: CSAKVPPGNTGELFF.

The genes are TRBV7-2 and TRBJ1-3; D perhaps matches TRBD1 (6 bases). This CDR3 has 18 amino acids. The germline gives CDR1 SGHTA, CDR2 FQGNSA. The V end lost 4 bases, the J end lost 0 bases, and 19 bases lay between the germline ends. The CDR3 spells CASSSLSIGQSSGNTIYF. The CDR3 DNA reads TGTGCCAGCAGCTCGCTGTCAATCGGACAGAGCTCTGGAAACACCATATATTTT. The whole variable domain, remainder taken from reference TRBV7-2 and TRBJ1-3, is GAGVSQSPSNKVTEKGKDVELRCDPISGHTALYWYRQSLGQGLEFLIYFQGNSAPDKSGLPSDRFSAERTGGSVSTLTIQRTQQEDSAVYLCASSSLSIGQSSGNTIYFGEGSWLTVV.

The gene calls are TRBV7-9 and TRBJ2-7, with D unresolved. Germline V gene sequence: CDR1 SEHNR, CDR2 FQNEAQ (reference sequence). The CDR3 is 13 residues long. Trimming removed 5 bases at V and 2 bases at J, with 10 bases between. The CDR3 bases are TGTGCCAGCAGCCAAAATTCCCCCTACGAGCAGTACTTC. Amino acid sequence: CASSQNSPYEQYF. The entire variable domain, with the rest obtained from reference TRBV7-9 and TRBJ2-7, is as follows: DTGVSQNPRHKITKRGQNVTFRCDPISEHNRLYWYRQTLGQGPEFLTYFQNEAQLEKSRLLSDRFSAERPKGSFSTLEIQRTEQGDSAMYLCASSQNSPYEQYFGPGTRLTVT.

The V gene is TRBV4-1, the J gene TRBJ2-1, with 8 bases matching TRBD2. J lost 3 bases, V lost 5 bases, and 9 bases had no gene match. CDR1 and CDR2 (germline): MGHRA, YSYEKL. CDR3 length: 16 amino acids. CDR3 nucleotide sequence: TGCGCCAGCAGCTTGTCGCCCGGGACTAGCTACAATGAGCAGTTCTTC. This translates into CASSLSPGTSYNEQFF.

This chain uses TRBV12-5 with TRBJ1-1; D ambiguous. Trimming stripped 7 bases from V and 4 bases from J, with 13 bases between. The CDR3 sequence is 13 residues long. CDR1 LGHNT and CDR2 FRNRAP come from the germline V gene. In DNA form, the CDR3 reads TGTGCTAGTGTCCTCTCCACGGGCACTGAAGCTTTCTTT. Its protein product is CASVLSTGTEAFF.